This TCR beta chain was obtained from a study of T cell repertoires in cytomegalovirus infection. Study details: CMV epitopes used comprised recently identified HLA-C-restricted ones and well-studied HLA-B-restricted ones. Public TCR beta signatures marked donors with CMV infection and the matching HLA.

TCRdb used MiXCR to reprocess the reads, holding one entry per CDR3 protein. The sample has about 890,000 distinct CDR3 sequences, around 32% seen once. Study findings and constraints: Individuals carrying CMV plus the relevant HLA were identified by cumulative frequency of public TCR beta families. CMV-specific TCR beta clonotypes restricted by HLA-C were the ones dominating the ex vivo response.

Note on this clonotype: Its antigen remains unidentified.

CDR1 and CDR2 from the germline V gene are SGHVS and FNYEAQ. The CDR3 has 16 amino acids. Trimming removed 0 bases from V and 3 bases from J, with 14 bases in between. Sequences were derived from cultured CD8+ T cells from PBMCs, sampled from culture after CMV antigen stimulation. The chain carries TRBV7-6 and TRBJ1-1; D possibly corresponds to TRBD1 (5 bases). This receptor was taken from a human donor in good health (CMV status not recorded). Some clones in this sample may be carry-over from other donors' samples. The CDR3 spells CASSLANLGLDTEAFF. The CDR3 DNA is TGTGCCAGCAGCTTAGCGAACTTGGGGCTTGACACTGAAGCTTTCTTT.